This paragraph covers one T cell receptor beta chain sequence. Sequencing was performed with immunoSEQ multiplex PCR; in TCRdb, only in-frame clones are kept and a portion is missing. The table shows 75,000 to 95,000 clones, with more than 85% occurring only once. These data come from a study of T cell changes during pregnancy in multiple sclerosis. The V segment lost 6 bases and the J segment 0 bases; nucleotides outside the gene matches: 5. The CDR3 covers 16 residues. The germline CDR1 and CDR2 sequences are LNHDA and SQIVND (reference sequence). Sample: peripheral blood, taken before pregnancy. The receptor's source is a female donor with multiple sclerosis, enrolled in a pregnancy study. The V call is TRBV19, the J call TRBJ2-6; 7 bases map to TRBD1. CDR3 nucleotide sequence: TGTGCCAGTAGCTCAAGGACAGGCTCTGGGGCCAACGTCCTGACTTTC. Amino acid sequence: CASSSRTGSGANVLTF.